The entry that follows covers one T cell receptor (beta chain) sequence. Its antigen is not known. Assay: immunoSEQ multiplex PCR; the TCRdb copy retains only in-frame clones and omits some. The profile shows roughly 97,000 clones, about 93% of them singletons. Trimming cost V 11 bases and J 2 bases, with 12 bases left between them. The germline CDR1 and CDR2 sequences are MNHEY and SVGAGI. The CDR3 has 12 residues. The sample is drawn from a study of T cell responses to AZD1222 COVID-19 vaccine. Notes on the study in general: Dominant at 160-218 and 743-854, vaccine-associated CD4 TCRs also spanned spike.

V gene TRBV6-5 combines with J gene TRBJ1-1; D is ambiguous. The TCR sequence derives from an adult in good health. The source was peripheral blood, collected on day 0 of AZD1222 vaccination. For the CDR3, the DNA is TGTGCCGTATGGTCGGGAAACACTGAAGCTTTCTTT. This translates into CAVWSGNTEAFF.